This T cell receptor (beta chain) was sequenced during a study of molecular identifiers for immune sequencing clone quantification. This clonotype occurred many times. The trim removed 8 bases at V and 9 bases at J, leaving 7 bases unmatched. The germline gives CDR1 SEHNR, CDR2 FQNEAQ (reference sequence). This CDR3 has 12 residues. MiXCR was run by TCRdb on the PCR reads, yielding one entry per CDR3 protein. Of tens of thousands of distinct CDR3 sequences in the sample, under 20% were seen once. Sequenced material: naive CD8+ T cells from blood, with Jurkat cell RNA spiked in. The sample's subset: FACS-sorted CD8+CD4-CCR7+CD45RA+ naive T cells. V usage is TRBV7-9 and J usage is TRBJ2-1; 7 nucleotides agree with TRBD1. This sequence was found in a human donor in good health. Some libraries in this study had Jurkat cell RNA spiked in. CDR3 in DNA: TGTGCCAGCGGGTACAGGGGAAGTGAGCAGTTCTTC. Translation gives CASGYRGSEQFF.